Listed below are T cell receptor beta chains from one sample, sequenced in a study of cytomegalovirus exposure and HLA in healthy donors. Assay: immunoSEQ multiplex PCR; the TCRdb copy retains only in-frame clones and omits some. The sample contains about 100,000 clones, over 65% of which appear only once. Input material: PBMCs. These TCRs come from a woman aged 60-70 years in good health and CMV-seronegative. CDR3s leave out the opening cysteine and the closing phenylalanine or tryptophan. The size field is filled for only some rows; it gives once, few, many or a size class.

J | size | V | CDR3
TRBJ1-1 | few | TRBV6-5 | ASSSPTGINAEAF
TRBJ1-3 | once | TRBV30 | AWTGYAGNTIY
TRBJ1-2 | NA | TRBV7-9 | ASSLSPETKCT
TRBJ1-1 | NA | TRBV15 | ATSRGTQGIGGNTEAF
TRBJ2-5 | NA | TRBV28 | ASSPGHRSGETQY
TRBJ2-1 | NA | TRBV27 | ASGTSGSYNEQF
TRBJ2-1 | few | TRBV28 | ASSPRWGVQDTSLTEQF
TRBJ1-1 | NA | TRBV4-3 | ASSQYRARPNTEAF
TRBJ2-1 | NA | TRBV5-4 | ASSSGTGNEQF
TRBJ1-1 | NA | TRBV7-9 | ASSLQGAGTEAF
TRBJ2-2 | NA | TRBV9 | ASSVDSGLAGTAGELF
TRBJ1-1 | NA | TRBV7-9 | ASSPVGGEAF
TRBJ1-2 | NA | TRBV5-1 | ASSPPGQGNYGYT
TRBJ2-7 | NA | TRBV27 | ASSESGIENYEQY
TRBJ2-1 | once | TRBV2 | ASSEASDAPGVNEQF
TRBJ2-7 | NA | TRBV30 | AFRDRAYEQY
TRBJ2-7 | NA | TRBV29-1 | SGRTGLGLVDEQY
TRBJ2-7 | NA | TRBV30 | AWSAGNYEQY
TRBJ2-7 | NA | TRBV7-2 | ASSAGQGAQYEQY
TRBJ1-2 | NA | TRBV10-3 | AISELPPGPEGYGYT
TRBJ2-5 | NA | TRBV5-1 | ASSPRQGLYGETQY
TRBJ2-1 | NA | TRBV6-5 | ASSSGTYNEQF
TRBJ2-3 | few | TRBV4-1 | ASSPILAGGTDTQY
TRBJ1-1 | few | TRBV7-9 | ASSGEEVRLAEAF
TRBJ1-2 | NA | TRBV9 | ASMGTGYT
TRBJ1-1 | few | TRBV6-5 | ASSYQGFTEAF
TRBJ2-1 | once | TRBV19 | ASSLYAQSSNNEQF
TRBJ2-7 | NA | TRBV5-8 | ASSLTSGRARSYEQY
TRBJ2-7 | NA | TRBV4-1 | ASSQGGRGAFEQY
TRBJ2-2 | NA | TRBV4-3 | ASSQDSFIAGGAGELF
TRBJ2-2 | NA | TRBV10-1 | ASSAGGKNTGELF
TRBJ1-3 | NA | TRBV30 | AWRAPEAQGGNTIY
TRBJ2-3 | NA | TRBV30 | AWSRRGSTDTQY
TRBJ1-3 | few | TRBV9 | ASSANVLQGGGNTIY
TRBJ2-5 | NA | TRBV29-1 | SVGASYQETQY
TRBJ1-2 | NA | TRBV18 | ASSPTQGAEHGYT
TRBJ2-7 | few | TRBV28 | ASGLGQNYEQY
TRBJ1-5 | NA | TRBV15 | ATSRGGAGDQPQH
TRBJ2-5 | NA | TRBV7-6 | ASSLGAETQY
TRBJ1-5 | NA | TRBV7-2 | ASSLARTGGGNQPQH
TRBJ1-2 | NA | TRBV6-6 | ASGGAGFYGYT
TRBJ2-1 | NA | TRBV7-2 | ASRLVAAGVGNEQF
TRBJ1-4 | NA | TRBV25-1 | ASSEYGEANEKLF
TRBJ2-7 | NA | TRBV5-1 | ASSQDRAGNEQY
TRBJ1-2 | once | TRBV6-5 | ASSYSRPGDGYT
TRBJ2-1 | few | TRBV4-3 | ASSQGLAGGSYNEQF
TRBJ2-7 | few | TRBV6-5 | ASRTRGAGYEQY
TRBJ2-1 | NA | TRBV4-3 | ASSQGLADWNEQF
TRBJ1-2 | NA | TRBV6-5 | ATRGTRYGYT
TRBJ1-5 | NA | TRBV30 | AWSVQGGQPQH
TRBJ2-1 | once | TRBV5-5 | ASSLGLATYNEQF
TRBJ1-4 | once | TRBV5-6 | ASSSGQVNEKLF
TRBJ1-5 | NA | TRBV2 | ASSTRGDQPQH
TRBJ1-5 | few | TRBV7-2 | ASSLGAGRSNQPQH
TRBJ2-5 | once | TRBV7-9 | ASSSDGGLIETQY